This T cell receptor beta chain originates from a study of human T cells and chemical hapten exposure. The sample's time point: patch test 3, about 24 weeks after DPC sensitization. The treatment is: therapeutic diphenylcyclopropenone sensitization with weekly scalp DPC. This clonotype was recorded a few times. Attachment of unique molecular identifiers to individual cDNA molecules was performed in the library. TCRdb itself ran the RACE reads through MiXCR, one entry per CDR3 protein. The repertoire includes 50,000 to 75,000 distinct CDR3 sequences, roughly 11% of them detected once, and about 2.3% sits in the top ten. CDR3 length equals 11 residues. Trimming pared 4 bases from V and 3 bases from J, leaving 7 bases between. From germline, CDR1 is SQVTM and CDR2 ANQGSEA.

Sequenced material: whole blood, taken in connection with sensitization to the hapten diphenylcyclopropenone (DPC). The TCR sequence derives from a woman between 25 and 40 years old with alopecia areata. Some clones in this sample may be carry-over from other donors' samples. This sequence joins TRBV29-1 and TRBJ2-7; no definite D call. For the CDR3, the DNA is TGCAGCGTTGGGGATCGCTACGAGCAGTACTTC. Protein: CSVGDRYEQYF.